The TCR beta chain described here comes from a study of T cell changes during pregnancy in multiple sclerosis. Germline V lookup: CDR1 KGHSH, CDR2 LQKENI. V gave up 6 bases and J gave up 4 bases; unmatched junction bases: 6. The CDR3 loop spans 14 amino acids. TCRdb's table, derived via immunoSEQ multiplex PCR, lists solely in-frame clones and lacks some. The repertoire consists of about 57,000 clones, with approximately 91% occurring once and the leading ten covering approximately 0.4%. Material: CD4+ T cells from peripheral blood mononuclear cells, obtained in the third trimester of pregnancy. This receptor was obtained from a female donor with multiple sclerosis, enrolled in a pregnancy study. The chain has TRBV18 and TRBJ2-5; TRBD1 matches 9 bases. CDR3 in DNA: TGTGCCAGCTCCGCTGGGGACAGGGCAGAGACCCAGTACTTC. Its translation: CASSAGDRAETQYF.